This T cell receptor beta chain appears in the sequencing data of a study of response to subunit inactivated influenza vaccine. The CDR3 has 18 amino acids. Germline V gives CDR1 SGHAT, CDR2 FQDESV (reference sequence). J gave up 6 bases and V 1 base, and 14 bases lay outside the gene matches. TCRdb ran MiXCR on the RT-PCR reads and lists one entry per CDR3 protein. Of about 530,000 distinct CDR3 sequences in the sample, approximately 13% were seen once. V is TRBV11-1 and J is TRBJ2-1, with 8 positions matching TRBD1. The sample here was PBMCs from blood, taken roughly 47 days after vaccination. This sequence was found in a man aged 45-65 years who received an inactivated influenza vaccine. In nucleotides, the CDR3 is TGTGCCAGCAGCTTAGAACTTGGGTCCTGGACAGGGATCAATGAGCAGTTCTTC. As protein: CASSLELGSWTGINEQFF.